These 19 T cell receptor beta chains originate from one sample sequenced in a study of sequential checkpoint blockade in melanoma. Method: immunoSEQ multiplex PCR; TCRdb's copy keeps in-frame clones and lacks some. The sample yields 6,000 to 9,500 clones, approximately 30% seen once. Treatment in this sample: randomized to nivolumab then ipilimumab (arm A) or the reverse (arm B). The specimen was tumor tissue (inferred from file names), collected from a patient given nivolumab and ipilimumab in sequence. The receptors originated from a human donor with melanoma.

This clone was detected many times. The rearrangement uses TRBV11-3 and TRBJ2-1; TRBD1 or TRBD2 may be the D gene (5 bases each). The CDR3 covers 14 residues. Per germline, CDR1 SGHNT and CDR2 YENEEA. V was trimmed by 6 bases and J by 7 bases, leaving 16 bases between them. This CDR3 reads CASRKPGTGNEQFF. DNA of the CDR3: TGTGCCAGCAGGAAGCCCGGGACCGGAAATGAGCAGTTCTTC. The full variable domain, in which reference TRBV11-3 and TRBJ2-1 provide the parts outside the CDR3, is EAGVVQSPRYKIIEKKQPVAFWCNPISGHNTLYWYLQNLGQGPELLIRYENEEAVDDSQLPKDRFSAERLKGVDSTLKIQPAELGDSAVYLCASRKPGTGNEQFFGPGTRLTVL.

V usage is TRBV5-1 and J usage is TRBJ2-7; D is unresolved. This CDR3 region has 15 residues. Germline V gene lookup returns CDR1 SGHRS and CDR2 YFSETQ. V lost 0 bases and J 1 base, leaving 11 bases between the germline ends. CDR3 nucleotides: TGCGCCAGCAGCTTGGACCCCTCCCTATCCTACGAGCAGTACTTC. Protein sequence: CASSLDPSLSYEQYF.

The DNA of the CDR3 is TGTGCCAGTAGTACCCAGGGACTCCCCGAGGAGACCCAGTACTTC. As protein: CASSTQGLPEETQYF. The rearrangement joins TRBV19 to TRBJ2-5; maybe TRBD2 (6 bases). Trimming shortened V by 4 bases and J by 5 bases, and 17 bases separated the two germline ends. CDR1 LNHDA and CDR2 SQIVND come from the germline V gene (reference sequence). The CDR3 runs to 15 residues.

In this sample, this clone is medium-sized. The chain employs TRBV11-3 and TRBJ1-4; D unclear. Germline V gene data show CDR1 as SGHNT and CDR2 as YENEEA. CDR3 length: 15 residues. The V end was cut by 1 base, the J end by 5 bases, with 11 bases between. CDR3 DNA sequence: TGTGCCAGCAGCTTAGGCGTTACGGTAAATGAAAAACTGTTTTTT. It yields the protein CASSLGVTVNEKLFF.

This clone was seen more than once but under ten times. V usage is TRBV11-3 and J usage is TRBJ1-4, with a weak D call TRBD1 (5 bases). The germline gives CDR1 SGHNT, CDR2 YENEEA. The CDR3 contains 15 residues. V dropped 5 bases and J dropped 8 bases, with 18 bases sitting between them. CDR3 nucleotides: TGTGCCAGCAGCCCACCGCGCGGGGGAGAAGAAAAACTGTTTTTT. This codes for CASSPPRGGEEKLFF.

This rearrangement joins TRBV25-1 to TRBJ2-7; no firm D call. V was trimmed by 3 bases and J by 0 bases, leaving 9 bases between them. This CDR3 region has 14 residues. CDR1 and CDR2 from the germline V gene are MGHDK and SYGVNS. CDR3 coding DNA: TGTGCCAGCAGTGACTTAAGAAGCTCCTACGAGCAGTACTTC. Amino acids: CASSDLRSSYEQYF.

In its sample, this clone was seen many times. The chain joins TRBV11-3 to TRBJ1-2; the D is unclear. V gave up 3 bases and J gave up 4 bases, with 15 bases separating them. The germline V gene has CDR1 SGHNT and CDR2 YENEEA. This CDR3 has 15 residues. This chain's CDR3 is CASSLEKAASYGYTF. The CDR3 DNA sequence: TGTGCCAGCAGCTTGGAGAAGGCAGCTAGCTATGGCTACACCTTC.

CDR3: CASSPRDYVFYEQYF. The CDR3 DNA is TGTGCCAGCTCACCTCGGGACTACGTTTTCTACGAGCAGTACTTC. The V call is TRBV18, the J call TRBJ2-7, with 7 positions matching TRBD2. V lost 3 bases and J lost 3; bases outside the gene matches: 8. Germline V gene lookup returns CDR1 KGHSH and CDR2 LQKENI. The length of the CDR3 is 15 residues.

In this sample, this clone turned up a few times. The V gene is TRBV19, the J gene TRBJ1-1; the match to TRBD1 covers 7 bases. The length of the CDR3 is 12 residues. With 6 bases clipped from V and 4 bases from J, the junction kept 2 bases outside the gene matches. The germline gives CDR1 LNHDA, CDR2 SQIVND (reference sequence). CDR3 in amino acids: CASRTGFTEAFF. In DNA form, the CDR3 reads TGTGCCAGTAGGACAGGGTTCACTGAAGCTTTCTTT.

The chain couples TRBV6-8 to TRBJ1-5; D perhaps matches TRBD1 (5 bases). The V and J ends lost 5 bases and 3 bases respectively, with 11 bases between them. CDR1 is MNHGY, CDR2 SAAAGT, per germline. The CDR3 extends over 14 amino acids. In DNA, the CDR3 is TGTGCCAGCAGTCAGGGAGCTTACAATCAGCCCCAGCATTTT. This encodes CASSQGAYNQPQHF.

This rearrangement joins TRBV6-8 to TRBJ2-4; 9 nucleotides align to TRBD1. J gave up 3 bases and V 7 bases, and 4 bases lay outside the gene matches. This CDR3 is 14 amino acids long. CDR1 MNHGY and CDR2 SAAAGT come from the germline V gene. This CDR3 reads CASTPGQGKNIQYF. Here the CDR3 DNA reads TGTGCCAGCACGCCGGGACAGGGCAAAAACATTCAGTACTTC.

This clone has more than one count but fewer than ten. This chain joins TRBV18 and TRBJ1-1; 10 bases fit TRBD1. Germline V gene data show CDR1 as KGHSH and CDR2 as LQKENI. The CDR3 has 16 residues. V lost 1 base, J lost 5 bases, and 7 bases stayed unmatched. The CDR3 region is CASSPLRQGAGTEAFF. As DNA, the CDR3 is TGTGCCAGCTCACCACTGAGACAGGGGGCGGGTACTGAAGCTTTCTTT.

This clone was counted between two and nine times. CDR3: CAWKLGGGTEAFF. The CDR3 DNA is TGTGCCTGGAAACTCGGGGGAGGCACTGAAGCTTTCTTT. This chain joins TRBV30 and TRBJ1-1, with TRBD1 as a possible D gene (5 bases). The germline gives CDR1 GTSNPN, CDR2 SVGIG (reference sequence). The CDR3 extends over 13 amino acids. Trimming shortened V by 4 bases and J by 4 bases, and 13 bases separated the two germline ends.

CDR3 sequence reads: CAWKDTVYEQYF. CDR3 nucleotides: TGTGCCTGGAAGGACACTGTTTACGAGCAGTACTTC. The V gene is TRBV30, the J gene TRBJ2-7; D is perhaps TRBD1 (5 bases). Germline V lookup: CDR1 GTSNPN, CDR2 SVGIG (reference sequence). The CDR3 runs to 12 residues. Trimming removed 4 bases at V and 4 bases at J, with 11 bases between.

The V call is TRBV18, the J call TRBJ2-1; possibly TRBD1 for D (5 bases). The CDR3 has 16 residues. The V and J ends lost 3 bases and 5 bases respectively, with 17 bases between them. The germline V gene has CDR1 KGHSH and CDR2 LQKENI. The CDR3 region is CASSPRQGFSNNEQFF. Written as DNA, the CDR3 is TGTGCCAGCTCACCCCGTCAGGGTTTTAGCAACAATGAGCAGTTCTTC.

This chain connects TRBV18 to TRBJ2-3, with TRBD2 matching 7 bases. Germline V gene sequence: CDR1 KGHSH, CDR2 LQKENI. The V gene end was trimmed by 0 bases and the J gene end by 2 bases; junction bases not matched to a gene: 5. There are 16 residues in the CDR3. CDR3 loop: CASSPPVSGNTDTQYF. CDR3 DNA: TGTGCCAGCTCACCACCTGTAAGCGGGAACACAGATACGCAGTATTTT.

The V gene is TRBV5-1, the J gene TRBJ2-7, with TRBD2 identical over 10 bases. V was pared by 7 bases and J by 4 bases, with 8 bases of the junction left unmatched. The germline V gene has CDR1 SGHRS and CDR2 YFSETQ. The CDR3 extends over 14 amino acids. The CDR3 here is CASGPQAGGYEQYF. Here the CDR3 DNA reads TGCGCCAGCGGTCCCCAAGCGGGAGGGTACGAGCAGTACTTC. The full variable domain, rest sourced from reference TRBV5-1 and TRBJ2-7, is KAGVTQTPRYLIKTRGQQVTLSCSPISGHRSVSWYQQTPGQGLQFLFEYFSETQRNKGNFPGRFSGRQFSNSRSEMNVSTLELGDSALYLCASGPQAGGYEQYFGPGTRLTVT.

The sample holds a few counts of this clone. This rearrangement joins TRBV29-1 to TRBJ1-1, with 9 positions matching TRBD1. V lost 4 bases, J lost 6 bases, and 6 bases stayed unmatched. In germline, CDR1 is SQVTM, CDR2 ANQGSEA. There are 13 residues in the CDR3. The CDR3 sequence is CSVAWTGEAEAFF. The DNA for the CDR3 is TGCAGCGTTGCCTGGACAGGGGAGGCTGAAGCTTTCTTT.

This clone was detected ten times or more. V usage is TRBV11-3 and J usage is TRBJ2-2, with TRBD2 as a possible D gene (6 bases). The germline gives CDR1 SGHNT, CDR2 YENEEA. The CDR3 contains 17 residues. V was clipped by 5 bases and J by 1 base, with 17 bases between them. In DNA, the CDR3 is TGTGCCAGCAGCCCCTACGGCGGGGCGCTGAACACCGGGGAGCTGTTTTTT. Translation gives CASSPYGGALNTGELFF.